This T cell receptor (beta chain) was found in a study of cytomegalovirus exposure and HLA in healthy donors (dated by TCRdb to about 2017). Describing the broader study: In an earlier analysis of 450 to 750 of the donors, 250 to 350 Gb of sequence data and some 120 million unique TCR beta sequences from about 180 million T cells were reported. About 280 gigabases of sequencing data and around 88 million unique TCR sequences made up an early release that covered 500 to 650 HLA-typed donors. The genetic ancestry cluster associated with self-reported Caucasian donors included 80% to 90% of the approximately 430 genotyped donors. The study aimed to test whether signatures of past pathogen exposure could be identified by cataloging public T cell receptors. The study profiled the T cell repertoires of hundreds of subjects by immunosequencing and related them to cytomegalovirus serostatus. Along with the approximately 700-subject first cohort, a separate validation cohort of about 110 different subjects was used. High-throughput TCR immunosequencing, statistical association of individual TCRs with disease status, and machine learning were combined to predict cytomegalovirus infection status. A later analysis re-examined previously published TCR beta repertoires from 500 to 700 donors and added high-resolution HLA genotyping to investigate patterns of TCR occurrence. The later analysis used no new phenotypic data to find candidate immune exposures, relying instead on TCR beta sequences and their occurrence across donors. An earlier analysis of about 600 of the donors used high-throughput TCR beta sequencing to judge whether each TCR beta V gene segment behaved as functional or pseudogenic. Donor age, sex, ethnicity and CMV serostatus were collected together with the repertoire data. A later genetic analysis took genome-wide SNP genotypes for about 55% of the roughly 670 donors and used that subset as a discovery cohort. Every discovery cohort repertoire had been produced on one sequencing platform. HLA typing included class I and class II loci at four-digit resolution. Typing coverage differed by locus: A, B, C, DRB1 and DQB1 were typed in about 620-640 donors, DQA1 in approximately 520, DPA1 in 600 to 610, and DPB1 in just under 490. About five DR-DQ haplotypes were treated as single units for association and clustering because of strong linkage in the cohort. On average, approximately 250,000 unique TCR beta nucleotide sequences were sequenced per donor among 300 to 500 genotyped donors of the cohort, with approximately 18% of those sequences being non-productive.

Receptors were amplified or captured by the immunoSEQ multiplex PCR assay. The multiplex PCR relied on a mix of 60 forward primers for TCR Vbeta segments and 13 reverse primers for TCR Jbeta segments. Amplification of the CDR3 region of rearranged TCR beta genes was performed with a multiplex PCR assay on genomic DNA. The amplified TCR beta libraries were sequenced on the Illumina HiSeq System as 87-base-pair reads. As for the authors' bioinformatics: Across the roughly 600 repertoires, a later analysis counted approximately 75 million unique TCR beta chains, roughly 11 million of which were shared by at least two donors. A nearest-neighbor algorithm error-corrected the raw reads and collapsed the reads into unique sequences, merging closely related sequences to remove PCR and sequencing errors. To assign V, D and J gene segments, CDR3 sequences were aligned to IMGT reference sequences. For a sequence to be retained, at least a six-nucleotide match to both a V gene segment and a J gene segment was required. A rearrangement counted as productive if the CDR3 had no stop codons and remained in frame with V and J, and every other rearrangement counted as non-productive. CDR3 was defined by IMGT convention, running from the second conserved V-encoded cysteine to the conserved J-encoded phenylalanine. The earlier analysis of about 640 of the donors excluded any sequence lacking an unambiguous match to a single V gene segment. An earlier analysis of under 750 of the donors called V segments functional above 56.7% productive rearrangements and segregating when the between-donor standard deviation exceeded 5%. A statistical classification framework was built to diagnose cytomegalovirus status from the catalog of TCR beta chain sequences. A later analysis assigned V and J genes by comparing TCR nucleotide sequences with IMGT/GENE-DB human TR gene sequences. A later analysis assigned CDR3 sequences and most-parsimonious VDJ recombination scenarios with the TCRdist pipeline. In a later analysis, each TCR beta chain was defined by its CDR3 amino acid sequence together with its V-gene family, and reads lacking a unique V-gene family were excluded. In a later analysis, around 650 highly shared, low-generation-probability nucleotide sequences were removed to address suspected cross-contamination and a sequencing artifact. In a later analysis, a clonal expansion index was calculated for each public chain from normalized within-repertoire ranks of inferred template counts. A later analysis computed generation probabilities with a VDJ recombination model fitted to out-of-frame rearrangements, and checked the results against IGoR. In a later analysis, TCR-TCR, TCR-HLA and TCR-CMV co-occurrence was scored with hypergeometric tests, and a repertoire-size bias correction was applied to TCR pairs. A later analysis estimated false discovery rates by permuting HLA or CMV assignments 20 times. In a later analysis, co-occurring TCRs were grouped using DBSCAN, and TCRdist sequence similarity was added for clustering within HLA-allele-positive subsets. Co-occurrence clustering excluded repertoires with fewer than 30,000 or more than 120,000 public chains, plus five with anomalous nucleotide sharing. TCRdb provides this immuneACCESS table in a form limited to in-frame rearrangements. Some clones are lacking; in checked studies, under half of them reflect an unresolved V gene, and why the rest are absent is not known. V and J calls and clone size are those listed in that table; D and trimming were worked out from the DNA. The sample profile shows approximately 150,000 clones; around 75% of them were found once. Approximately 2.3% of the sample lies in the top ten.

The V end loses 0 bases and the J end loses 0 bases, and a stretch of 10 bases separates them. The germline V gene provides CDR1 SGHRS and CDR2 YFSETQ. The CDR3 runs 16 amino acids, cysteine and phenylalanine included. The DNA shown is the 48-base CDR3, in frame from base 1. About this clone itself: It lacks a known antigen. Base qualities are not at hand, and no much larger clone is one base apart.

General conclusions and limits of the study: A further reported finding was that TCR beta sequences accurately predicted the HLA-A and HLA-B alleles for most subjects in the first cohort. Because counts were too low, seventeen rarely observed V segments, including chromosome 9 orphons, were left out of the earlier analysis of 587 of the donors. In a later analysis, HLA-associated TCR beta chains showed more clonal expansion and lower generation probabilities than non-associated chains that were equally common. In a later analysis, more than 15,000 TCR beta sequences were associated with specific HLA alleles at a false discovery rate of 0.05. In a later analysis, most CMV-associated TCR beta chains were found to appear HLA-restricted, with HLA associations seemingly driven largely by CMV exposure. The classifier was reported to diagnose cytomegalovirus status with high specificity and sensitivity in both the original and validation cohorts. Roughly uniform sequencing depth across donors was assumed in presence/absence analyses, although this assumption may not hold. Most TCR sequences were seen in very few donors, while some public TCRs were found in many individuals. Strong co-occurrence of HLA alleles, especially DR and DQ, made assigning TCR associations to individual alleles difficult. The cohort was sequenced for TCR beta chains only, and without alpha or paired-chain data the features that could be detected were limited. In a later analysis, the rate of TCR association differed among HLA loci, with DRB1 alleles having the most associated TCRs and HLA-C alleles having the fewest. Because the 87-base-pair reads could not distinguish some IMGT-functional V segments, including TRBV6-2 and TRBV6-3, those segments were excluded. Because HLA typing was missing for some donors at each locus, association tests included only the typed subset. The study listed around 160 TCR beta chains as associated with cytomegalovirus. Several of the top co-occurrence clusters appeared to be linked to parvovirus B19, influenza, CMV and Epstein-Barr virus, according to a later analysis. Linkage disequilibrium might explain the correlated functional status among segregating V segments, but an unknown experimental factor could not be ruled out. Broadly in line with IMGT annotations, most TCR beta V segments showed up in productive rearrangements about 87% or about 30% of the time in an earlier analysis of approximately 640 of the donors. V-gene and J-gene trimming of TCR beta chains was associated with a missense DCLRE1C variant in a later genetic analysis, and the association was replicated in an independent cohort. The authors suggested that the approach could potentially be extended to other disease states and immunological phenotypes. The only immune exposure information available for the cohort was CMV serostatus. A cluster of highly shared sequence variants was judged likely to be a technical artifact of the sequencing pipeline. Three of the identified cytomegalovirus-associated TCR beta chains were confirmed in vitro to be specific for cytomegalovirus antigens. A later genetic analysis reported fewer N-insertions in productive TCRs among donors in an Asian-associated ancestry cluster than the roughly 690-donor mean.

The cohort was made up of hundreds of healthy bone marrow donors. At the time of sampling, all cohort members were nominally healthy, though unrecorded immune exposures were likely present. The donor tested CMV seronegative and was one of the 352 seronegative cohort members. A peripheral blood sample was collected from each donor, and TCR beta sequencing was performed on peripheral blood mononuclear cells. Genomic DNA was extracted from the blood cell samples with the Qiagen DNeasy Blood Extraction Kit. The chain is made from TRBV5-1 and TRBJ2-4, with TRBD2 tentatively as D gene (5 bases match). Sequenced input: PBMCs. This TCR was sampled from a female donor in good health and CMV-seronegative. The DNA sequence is TGCGCCAGCAGCTTGGATATAGCGTTAGCCAAAAACATTCAGTACTTC. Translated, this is CASSLDIALAKNIQYF. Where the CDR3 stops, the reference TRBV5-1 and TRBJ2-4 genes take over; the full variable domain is KAGVTQTPRYLIKTRGQQVTLSCSPISGHRSVSWYQQTPGQGLQFLFEYFSETQRNKGNFPGRFSGRQFSNSRSEMNVSTLELGDSALYLCASSLDIALAKNIQYFGAGTRLSVL.